This T cell receptor (beta chain) was identified during a study of blood T cells in healthy people across ages. There are a few counts of this clonotype. A J-beta primer mix and a sample-barcoded 5' primer were used in a second PCR of roughly 7 to 12 cycles. From the 5' RACE reads, TCRdb called clonotypes with MiXCR, one entry per CDR3 protein. The profile shows about 580,000 distinct CDR3 sequences, roughly 48% of them singletons. Germline CDR1 ENHRY, CDR2 SYGVKD. The CDR3 totals 13 residues. V was clipped by 7 bases and J by 4 bases, with 13 bases between them. Source material: blood. This chain connects TRBV10-3 to TRBJ2-5; the D gene is possibly TRBD2 (5 bases). The sequence derives from a man older than 75 in good health. DNA for the CDR3: TGTGCCATCACGGCCGGGATCCGAGAGACCCAGTACTTC. Its translation: CAITAGIRETQYF.